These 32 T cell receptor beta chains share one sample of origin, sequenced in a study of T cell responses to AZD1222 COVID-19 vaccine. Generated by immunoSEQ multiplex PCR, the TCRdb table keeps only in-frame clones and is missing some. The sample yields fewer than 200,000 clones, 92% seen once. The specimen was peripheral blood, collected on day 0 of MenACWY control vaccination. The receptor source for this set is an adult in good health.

This chain's CDR3 is CASSSQDDGYTF. The CDR3 bases are TGTGCCAGCAGCTCCCAGGACGATGGCTACACCTTC. The genes are TRBV11-1 and TRBJ1-2; D is uncertain. Trimming shortened V by 4 bases and J by 6 bases, and 9 bases separated the two germline ends. This CDR3 has 12 amino acids. Germline CDR1 SGHAT, CDR2 FQDESV (reference sequence).

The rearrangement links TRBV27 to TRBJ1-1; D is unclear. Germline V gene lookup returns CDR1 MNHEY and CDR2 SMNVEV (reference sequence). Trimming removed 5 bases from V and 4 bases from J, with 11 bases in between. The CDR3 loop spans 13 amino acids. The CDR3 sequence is CASSPRFGTEAFF. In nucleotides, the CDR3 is TGTGCCAGCAGTCCCCGCTTCGGCACTGAAGCTTTCTTT.

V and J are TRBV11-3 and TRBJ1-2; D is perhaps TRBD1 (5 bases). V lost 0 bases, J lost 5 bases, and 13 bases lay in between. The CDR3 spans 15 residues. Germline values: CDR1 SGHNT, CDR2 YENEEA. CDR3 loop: CASSLDRQSHYGYTF. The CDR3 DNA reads TGTGCCAGCAGCTTAGACCGACAGTCCCATTATGGCTACACCTTC.

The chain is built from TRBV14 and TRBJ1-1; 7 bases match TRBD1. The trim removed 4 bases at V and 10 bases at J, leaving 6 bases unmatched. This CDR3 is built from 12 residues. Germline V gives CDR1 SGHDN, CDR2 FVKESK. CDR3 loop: CASSRTGPGAFF. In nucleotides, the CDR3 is TGTGCCAGCAGCCGGACAGGACCCGGAGCTTTCTTT. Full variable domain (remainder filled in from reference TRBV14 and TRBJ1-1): EAGVTQFPSHSVIEKGQTVTLRCDPISGHDNLYWYRRVMGKEIKFLLHFVKESKQDESGMPNNRFLAERTGGTYSTLKVQPAELEDSGVYFCASSRTGPGAFFGQGTRLTVV.

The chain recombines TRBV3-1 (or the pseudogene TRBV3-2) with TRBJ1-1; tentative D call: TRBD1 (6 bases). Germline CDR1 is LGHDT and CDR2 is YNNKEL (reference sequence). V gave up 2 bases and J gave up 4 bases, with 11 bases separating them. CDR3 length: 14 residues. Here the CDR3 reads CASSQNRVFTEAFF. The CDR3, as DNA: TGTGCCAGCAGCCAAAACAGGGTTTTCACTGAAGCTTTCTTT.

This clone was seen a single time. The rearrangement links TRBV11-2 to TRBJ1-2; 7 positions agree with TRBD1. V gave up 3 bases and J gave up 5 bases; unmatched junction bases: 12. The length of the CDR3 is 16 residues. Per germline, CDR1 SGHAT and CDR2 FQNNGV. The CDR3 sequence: CASSLGAQGGLYGYTF. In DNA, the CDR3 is TGTGCCAGCAGCTTGGGGGCCCAGGGGGGTTTGTATGGCTACACCTTC. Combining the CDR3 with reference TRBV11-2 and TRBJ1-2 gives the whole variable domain EAGVAQSPRYKIIEKRQSVAFWCNPISGHATLYWYQQILGQGPKLLIQFQNNGVVDDSQLPKDRFSAERLKGVDSTLKIQPAKLEDSAVYLCASSLGAQGGLYGYTFGSGTRLTVV.

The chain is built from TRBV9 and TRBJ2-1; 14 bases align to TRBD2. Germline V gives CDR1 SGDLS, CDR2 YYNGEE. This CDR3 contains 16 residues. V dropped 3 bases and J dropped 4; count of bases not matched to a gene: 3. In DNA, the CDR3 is TGTGCCAGCAGCGGGACTAGCGGGAGGCCTTACAATGAGCAGTTCTTC. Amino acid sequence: CASSGTSGRPYNEQFF.

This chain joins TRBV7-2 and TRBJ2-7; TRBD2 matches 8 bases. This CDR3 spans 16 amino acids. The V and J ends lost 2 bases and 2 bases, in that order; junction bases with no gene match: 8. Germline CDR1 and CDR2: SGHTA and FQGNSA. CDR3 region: CASSLRRTSSAYEQYF. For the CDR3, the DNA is TGTGCCAGCAGCTTACGACGGACTAGCTCGGCCTACGAGCAGTACTTC.

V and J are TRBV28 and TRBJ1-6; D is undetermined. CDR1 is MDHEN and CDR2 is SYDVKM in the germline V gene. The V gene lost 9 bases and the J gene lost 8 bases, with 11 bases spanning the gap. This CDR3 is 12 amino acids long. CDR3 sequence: CASSYPHSPLHF. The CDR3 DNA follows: TGTGCCAGTTCATACCCCCATTCACCCCTCCACTTT.

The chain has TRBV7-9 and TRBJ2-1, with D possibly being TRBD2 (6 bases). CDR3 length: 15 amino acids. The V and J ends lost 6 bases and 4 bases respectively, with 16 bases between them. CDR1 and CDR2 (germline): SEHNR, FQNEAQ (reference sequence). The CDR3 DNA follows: TGTGCCAGCAGATCATTCGGGAGCGGGTACAATGAGCAGTTCTTC. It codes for CASRSFGSGYNEQFF.

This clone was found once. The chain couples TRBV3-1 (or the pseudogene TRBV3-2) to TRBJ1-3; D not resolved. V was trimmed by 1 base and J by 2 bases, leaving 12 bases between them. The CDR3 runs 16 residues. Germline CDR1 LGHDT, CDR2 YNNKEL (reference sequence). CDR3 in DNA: TGTGCCAGCAGCCAAGTCGCGGGTTCGGCTGGAAACACCATATATTTT. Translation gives CASSQVAGSAGNTIYF.

The CDR3 nucleotides are TGCGCCAGCAGCTACCAGACAGGAAGGAACACTGAAGCTTTCTTT. Its translation: CASSYQTGRNTEAFF. The chain employs TRBV5-1 and TRBJ1-1, with D perhaps TRBD1 (6 bases). Between the trimmed V and J ends, which lost 3 bases and 1 base, there was a span of 13 bases. CDR3 length equals 15 residues. From germline, CDR1 is SGHRS and CDR2 YFSETQ. Filled out from reference TRBV5-1 and TRBJ1-1, the complete variable domain reads KAGVTQTPRYLIKTRGQQVTLSCSPISGHRSVSWYQQTPGQGLQFLFEYFSETQRNKGNFPGRFSGRQFSNSRSEMNVSTLELGDSALYLCASSYQTGRNTEAFFGQGTRLTVV.

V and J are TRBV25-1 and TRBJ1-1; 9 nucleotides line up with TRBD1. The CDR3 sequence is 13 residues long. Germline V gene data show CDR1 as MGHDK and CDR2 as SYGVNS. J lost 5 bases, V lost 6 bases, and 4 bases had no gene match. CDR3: CASSRTGVTEAFF. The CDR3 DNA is TGTGCCAGCAGCCGGACAGGGGTTACTGAAGCTTTCTTT. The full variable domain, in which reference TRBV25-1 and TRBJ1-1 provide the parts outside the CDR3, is EADIYQTPRYLVIGTGKKITLECSQTMGHDKMYWYQQDPGMELHLIHYSYGVNSTEKGDLSSESTVSRIRTEHFPLTLESARPSHTSQYLCASSRTGVTEAFFGQGTRLTVV.

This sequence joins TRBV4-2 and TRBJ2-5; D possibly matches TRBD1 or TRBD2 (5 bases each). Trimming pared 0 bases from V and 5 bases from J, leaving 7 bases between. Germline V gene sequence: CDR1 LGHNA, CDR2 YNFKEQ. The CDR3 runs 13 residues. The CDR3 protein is CASSQEWGETQYF. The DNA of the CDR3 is TGTGCCAGCAGCCAAGAGTGGGGGGAGACCCAGTACTTC.

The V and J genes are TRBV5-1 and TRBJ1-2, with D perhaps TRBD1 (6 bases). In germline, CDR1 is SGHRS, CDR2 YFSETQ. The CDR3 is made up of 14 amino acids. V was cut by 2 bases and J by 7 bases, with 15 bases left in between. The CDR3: CASSFHRESAGYTF. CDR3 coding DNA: TGCGCCAGCAGCTTCCACAGGGAATCGGCTGGCTACACCTTC.

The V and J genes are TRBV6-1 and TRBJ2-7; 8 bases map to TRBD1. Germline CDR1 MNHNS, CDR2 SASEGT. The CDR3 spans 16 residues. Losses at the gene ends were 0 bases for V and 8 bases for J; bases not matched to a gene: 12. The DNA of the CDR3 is TGTGCCAGCAGTGAAGCTATGGGACAGGAGAGCCGCCAGCAGTACTTC. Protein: CASSEAMGQESRQQYF.

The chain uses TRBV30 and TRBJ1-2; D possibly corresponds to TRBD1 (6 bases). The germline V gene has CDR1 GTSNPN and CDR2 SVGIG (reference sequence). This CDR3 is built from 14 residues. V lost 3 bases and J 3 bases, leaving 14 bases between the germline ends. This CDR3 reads CAWSVGARDYGYTF. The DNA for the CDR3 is TGTGCCTGGAGCGTGGGGGCGAGGGACTATGGCTACACCTTC.

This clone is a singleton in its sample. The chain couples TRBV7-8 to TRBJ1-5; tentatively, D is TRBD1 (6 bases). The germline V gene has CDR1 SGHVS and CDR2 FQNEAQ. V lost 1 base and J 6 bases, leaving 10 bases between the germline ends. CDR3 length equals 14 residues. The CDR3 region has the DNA TGTGCCAGCAGCTTAGGTGGGGGCGGTCAGCCCCAGCATTTT. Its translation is CASSLGGGGQPQHF. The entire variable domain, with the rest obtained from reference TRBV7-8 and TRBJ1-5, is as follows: GAGVSQSPRYKVAKRGQDVALRCDPISGHVSLFWYQQALGQGPEFLTYFQNEAQLDKSGLPSDRFFAERPEGSVSTLKIQRTQQEDSAVYLCASSLGGGGQPQHFGDGTRLSIL.

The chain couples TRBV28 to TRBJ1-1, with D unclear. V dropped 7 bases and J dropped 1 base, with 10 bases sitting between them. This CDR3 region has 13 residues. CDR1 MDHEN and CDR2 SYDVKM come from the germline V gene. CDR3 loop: CASTLWGNTEAFF. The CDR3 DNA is TGTGCCAGCACCCTTTGGGGGAACACTGAAGCTTTCTTT.

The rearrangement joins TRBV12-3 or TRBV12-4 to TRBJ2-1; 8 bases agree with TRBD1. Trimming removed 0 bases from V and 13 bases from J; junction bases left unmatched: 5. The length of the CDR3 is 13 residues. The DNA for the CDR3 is TGTGCCAGCAGTTTAGCGCAGGGGGCTCGACAGTTCTTC. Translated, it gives CASSLAQGARQFF.

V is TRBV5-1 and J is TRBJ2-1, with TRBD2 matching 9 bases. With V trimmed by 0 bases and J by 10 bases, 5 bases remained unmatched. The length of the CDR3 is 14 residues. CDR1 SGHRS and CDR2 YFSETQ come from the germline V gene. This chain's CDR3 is CASSLGVAGVEQFF. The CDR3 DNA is TGCGCCAGCAGCTTGGGGGTAGCGGGAGTGGAGCAGTTCTTC.

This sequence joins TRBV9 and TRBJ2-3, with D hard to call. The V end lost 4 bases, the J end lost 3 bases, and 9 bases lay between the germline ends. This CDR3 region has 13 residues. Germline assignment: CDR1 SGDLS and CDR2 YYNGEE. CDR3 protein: CASSTDRTDTQYF. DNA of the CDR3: TGTGCCAGCAGCACGGACCGTACAGATACGCAGTATTTT.

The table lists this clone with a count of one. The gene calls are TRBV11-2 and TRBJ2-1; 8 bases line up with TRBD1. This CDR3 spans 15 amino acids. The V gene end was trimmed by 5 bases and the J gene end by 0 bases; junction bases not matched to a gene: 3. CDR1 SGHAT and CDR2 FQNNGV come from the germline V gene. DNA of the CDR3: TGTGCCAGCAGCCCGGACAGGGTCTCCTACAATGAGCAGTTCTTC. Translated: CASSPDRVSYNEQFF.

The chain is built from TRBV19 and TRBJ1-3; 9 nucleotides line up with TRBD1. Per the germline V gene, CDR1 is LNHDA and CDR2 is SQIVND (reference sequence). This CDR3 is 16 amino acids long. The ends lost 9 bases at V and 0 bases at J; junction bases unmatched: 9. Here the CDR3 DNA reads TGTGCCAGCCACCGGGACAGGGCTCACTCTGGAAACACCATATATTTT. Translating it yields CASHRDRAHSGNTIYF.

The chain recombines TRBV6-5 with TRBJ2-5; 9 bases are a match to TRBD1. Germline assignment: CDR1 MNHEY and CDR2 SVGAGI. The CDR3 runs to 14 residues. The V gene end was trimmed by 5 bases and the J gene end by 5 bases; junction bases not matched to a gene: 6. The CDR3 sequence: CASSRDRERETQYF. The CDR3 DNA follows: TGTGCCAGCAGTCGGGACAGGGAAAGGGAGACCCAGTACTTC.

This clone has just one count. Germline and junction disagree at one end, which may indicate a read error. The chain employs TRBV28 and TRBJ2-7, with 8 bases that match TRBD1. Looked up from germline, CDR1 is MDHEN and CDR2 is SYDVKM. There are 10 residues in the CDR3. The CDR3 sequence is CASRSKQGDF. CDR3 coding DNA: TGTGCCAGCAGGTCTAAACAGGGGGACTTC.

In nucleotides, the CDR3 is TGTGCCAGCAGCCCCCGGGGGAACACCGGGGAGCTGTTTTTT. It encodes CASSPRGNTGELFF. J is TRBJ2-2 and V is TRBV7-2, with D maybe TRBD2 (5 bases). In germline, CDR1 is SGHTA, CDR2 FQGNSA. V gave up 5 bases and J gave up 1 base, with 8 bases separating them. This CDR3 is 14 amino acids long.

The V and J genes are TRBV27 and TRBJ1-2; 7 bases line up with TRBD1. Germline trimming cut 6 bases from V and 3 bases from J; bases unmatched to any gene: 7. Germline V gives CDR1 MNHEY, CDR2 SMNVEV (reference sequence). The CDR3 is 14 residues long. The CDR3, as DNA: TGTGCCAGCAGGCGACAGGGCTCCCACTATGGCTACACCTTC. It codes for CASRRQGSHYGYTF.

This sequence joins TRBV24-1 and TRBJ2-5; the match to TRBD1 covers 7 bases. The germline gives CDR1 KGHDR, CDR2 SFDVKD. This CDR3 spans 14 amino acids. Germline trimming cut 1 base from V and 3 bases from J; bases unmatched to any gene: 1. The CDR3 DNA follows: TGTGCCACCAGTGATTTAGGGACAGAAGAGACCCAGTACTTC. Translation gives CATSDLGTEETQYF.

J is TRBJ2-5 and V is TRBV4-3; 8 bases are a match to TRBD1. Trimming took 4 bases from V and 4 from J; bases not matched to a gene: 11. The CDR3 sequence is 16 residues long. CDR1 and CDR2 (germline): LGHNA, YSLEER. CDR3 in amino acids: CASSLGSGQGGETQYF. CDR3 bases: TGCGCCAGCAGCCTAGGGTCAGGACAGGGAGGAGAGACCCAGTACTTC.

DNA of the CDR3: TGTGCCAGTAGTAGAGGGGGCTCTTATGGCTACACCTTC. It specifies CASSRGGSYGYTF. This rearrangement joins TRBV19 to TRBJ1-2, with 7 bases matching TRBD1. V shed 4 bases, J shed 5 bases, and the junction held 4 bases outside the gene matches. This CDR3 has 13 residues. Germline lookup yields CDR1 LNHDA and CDR2 SQIVND (reference sequence).

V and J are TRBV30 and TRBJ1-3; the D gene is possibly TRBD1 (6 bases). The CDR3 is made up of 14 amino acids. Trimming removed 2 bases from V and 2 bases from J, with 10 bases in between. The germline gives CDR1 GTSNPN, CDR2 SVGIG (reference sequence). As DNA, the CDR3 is TGTGCCTGGAGTCAGGGGTTACCTGGAAACACCATATATTTT. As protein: CAWSQGLPGNTIYF.